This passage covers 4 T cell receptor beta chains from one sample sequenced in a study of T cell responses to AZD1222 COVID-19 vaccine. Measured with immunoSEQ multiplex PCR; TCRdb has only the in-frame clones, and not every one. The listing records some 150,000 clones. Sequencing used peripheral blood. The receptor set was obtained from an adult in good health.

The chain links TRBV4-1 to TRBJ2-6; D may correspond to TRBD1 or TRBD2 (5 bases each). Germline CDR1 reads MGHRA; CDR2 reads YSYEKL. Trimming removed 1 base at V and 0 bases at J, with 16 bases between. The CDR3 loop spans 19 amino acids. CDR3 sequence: CASSQGSGTLISGANVLTF. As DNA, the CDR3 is TGCGCCAGCAGCCAAGGATCAGGGACCCTCATCTCTGGGGCCAACGTCCTGACTTTC.

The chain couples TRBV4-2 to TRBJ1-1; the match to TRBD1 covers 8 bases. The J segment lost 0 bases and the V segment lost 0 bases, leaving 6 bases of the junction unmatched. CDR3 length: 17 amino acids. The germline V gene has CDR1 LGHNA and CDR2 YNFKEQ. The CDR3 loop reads CASSQEGTGGMNTEAFF. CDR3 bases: TGTGCCAGCAGCCAAGAAGGGACAGGAGGGATGAACACTGAAGCTTTCTTT.

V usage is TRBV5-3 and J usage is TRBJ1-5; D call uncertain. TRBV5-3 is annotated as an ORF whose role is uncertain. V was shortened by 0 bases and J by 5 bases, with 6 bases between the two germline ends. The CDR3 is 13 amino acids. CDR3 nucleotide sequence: TGTGCCAGAAGCTTGGACGGGGATCAGCCCCAGCATTTT. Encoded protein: CARSLDGDQPQHF.

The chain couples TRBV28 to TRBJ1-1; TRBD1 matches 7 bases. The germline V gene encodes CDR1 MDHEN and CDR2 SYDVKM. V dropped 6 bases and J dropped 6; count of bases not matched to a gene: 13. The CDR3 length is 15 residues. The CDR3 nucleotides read TGTGCCAGCAGGGACCCGGGACAGAGGGTCTCTGAAGCTTTCTTT. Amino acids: CASRDPGQRVSEAFF.